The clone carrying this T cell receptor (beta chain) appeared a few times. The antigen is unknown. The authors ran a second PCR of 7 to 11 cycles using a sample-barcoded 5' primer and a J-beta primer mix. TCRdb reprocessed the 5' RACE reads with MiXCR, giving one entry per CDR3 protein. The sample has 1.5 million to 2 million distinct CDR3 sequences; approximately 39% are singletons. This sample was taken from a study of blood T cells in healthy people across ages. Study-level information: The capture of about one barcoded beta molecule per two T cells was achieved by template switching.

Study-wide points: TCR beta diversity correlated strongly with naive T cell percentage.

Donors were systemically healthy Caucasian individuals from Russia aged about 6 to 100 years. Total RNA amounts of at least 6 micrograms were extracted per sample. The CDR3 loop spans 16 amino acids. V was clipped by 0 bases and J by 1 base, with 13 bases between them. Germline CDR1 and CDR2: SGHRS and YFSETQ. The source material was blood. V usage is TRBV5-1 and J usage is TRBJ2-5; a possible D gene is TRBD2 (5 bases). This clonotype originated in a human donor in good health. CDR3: CASSLGASPSQETQYF. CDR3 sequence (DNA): TGCGCCAGCAGCTTGGGGGCTAGCCCCTCCCAAGAGACCCAGTACTTC.